A single sample gave rise to the 25 T cell receptor beta chains below, sequenced in a study of vaccination effects on CD4 cells after COVID-19. Profiling relied on immunoSEQ multiplex PCR, and the TCRdb table lists in-frame clones only, not all of them. The data contain approximately 68,000 clones, 78% of them seen just once; the ten biggest clones take up roughly a tenth. Their specific antigens are unknown. Antigen-specific CD4+ T cells were expanded with viral peptide pools in the ViraFEST assay before sequencing. A roughly 11-day culture period preceded the isolation of CD4+ T cells. Vaccinated participants had no history of SARS-CoV-2 infection and tested negative for nucleocapsid antibodies. The specimen comprised CD4+ T cells from PBMCs cultured with SARS-CoV-2 spike peptides, sampled before COVID-19 vaccination. The receptors originated from a human donor who received a COVID-19 vaccine.

The chain links TRBV24-1 to TRBJ2-7; TRBD2 matches at 11 bases. CDR1 is KGHDR, CDR2 SFDVKD, per germline. With 0 bases clipped from V and 4 bases from J, the junction kept 13 bases outside the gene matches. The CDR3 loop spans 19 amino acids. The CDR3: CATSDLCPGLAEGLYEQYV. As DNA, the CDR3 is TGTGCCACCAGTGATTTGTGTCCGGGACTAGCGGAGGGACTATACGAGCAGTACGTC.

This rearrangement joins TRBV6-6 to TRBJ2-1; tentatively, D is TRBD2 (5 bases). CDR3 length: 13 residues. Deletions cut 11 bases from V and 5 bases from J, with 16 bases between. Germline V gene data show CDR1 as MNHNY and CDR2 as SVGAGI (reference sequence). The CDR3 spells CAVQFSGNNEQFF. CDR3 sequence (DNA): TGTGCCGTGCAGTTCTCCGGGAACAATGAGCAGTTCTTC.

To note about this clone: This sample includes further DNA sequences coding for the same CDR3. The chain is built from TRBV24-1 and TRBJ2-1, with 10 positions matching TRBD2. Germline values: CDR1 KGHDR, CDR2 SFDVKD. The CDR3 is made up of 16 amino acids. J was trimmed by 4 bases and V by 4 bases; bases with no gene match: 6. The CDR3 DNA reads as TGTGCCACCAGTGACCCAAGCGGGGGGGCTTACAATGAGCAGTTCTTC. It translates to CATSDPSGGAYNEQFF.

The genes are TRBV24-1 and TRBJ1-2, with D possibly TRBD1 on 6 matching bases. The CDR3 is made up of 13 amino acids. Germline lookup yields CDR1 KGHDR and CDR2 SFDVKD. With 1 base removed from V and 6 bases from J, the gap between germline ends came to 8 bases. CDR3 sequence (DNA): TGTGCCACCAGTGATTTCAGGGGTAATGGCTACACCTTC. Protein: CATSDFRGNGYTF.

The table lists this clone with a few counts. V is TRBV24-1 and J is TRBJ2-7; D possibly matches TRBD1 or TRBD2 (6 bases each). CDR3 length: 16 residues. Trimming took off 4 bases at V and 5 bases at J, with 20 bases between the two ends. Looked up from germline, CDR1 is KGHDR and CDR2 is SFDVKD. The DNA of the CDR3 is TGTGCCACCAGTGACCCTCACGGCCCGGAGGGGGACGAGCAGTACGTC. Protein product: CATSDPHGPEGDEQYV.

The chain is built from TRBV5-1 and TRBJ2-3; D is unclear. The CDR3 has 16 residues. Per the germline V gene, CDR1 is SGHRS and CDR2 is YFSETQ. V lost 4 bases, J lost 2 bases, and 17 bases lay in between. The CDR3 DNA follows: TGCGCCAGCAGCCCAGGATCATTCGGCTTCACAGATACGCAGTATTTT. It codes for CASSPGSFGFTDTQYF.

As regards this clone: Additional DNA sequences in this sample encode the identical CDR3. This chain uses TRBV19 with TRBJ1-3; 7 bases match TRBD1. Germline V gene data show CDR1 as LNHDA and CDR2 as SQIVND (reference sequence). Trimming at V came to 6 bases and at J to 4 bases, leaving 12 bases not matched to a gene. This CDR3 spans 16 amino acids. The CDR3 bases are TGTGCCAGTAGGGATTCAAACAGGGGATCAGGAAACACCATATATTTT. As protein: CASRDSNRGSGNTIYF.

V usage is TRBV5-1 and J usage is TRBJ2-7; the D is unclear. Looked up from germline, CDR1 is SGHRS and CDR2 is YFSETQ. The CDR3 has 14 residues. The ends were cut back, 4 bases at V and 0 bases at J, with 11 bases in the middle. The CDR3 sequence is CASSPSWSSYEQYV. CDR3 nucleotides: TGCGCCAGCAGCCCAAGTTGGAGCTCCTACGAGCAGTACGTC.

This clone turned up a few times. This chain links TRBV7-2 with TRBJ1-1, with D possibly TRBD1 on 5 matching bases. V shed 2 bases and J shed 8 bases, with 9 bases lying between them. Germline V gene sequence: CDR1 SGHTA, CDR2 FQGNSA. CDR3 length: 12 amino acids. The CDR3 sequence: CASSLRDREAFF. DNA for the CDR3: TGTGCCAGCAGCTTAAGGGACCGAGAAGCTTTCTTT.

This chain links TRBV6-6 with TRBJ2-1; tentative D call: TRBD1 (5 bases). The CDR3 spans 17 residues. The germline gives CDR1 MNHNY, CDR2 SVGAGI (reference sequence). V lost 5 bases, J lost 2 bases, and 19 bases lay in between. The DNA of the CDR3 is TGTGCCAGCAGTCTACACCAGGGTTCGGAAGCCTACAATGAGCAGTTCTTC. Its translation: CASSLHQGSEAYNEQFF.

The chain links TRBV7-3 to TRBJ2-1, with TRBD2 matching 7 bases. V shed 8 bases, J shed 9 bases, and the junction held 10 bases outside the gene matches. Per the germline V gene, CDR1 is SGHTA and CDR2 is FQGTGA. The CDR3 loop spans 13 amino acids. CDR3 nucleotides: TGTGCCAGCGGCTGGGGGGGGGATGGTGAGCAGTTCTTC. Protein product: CASGWGGDGEQFF.

This clone was recorded only once. J is TRBJ2-2 and V is TRBV27, with TRBD1 matching 10 bases. The CDR3 is 16 residues long. CDR1 is MNHEY, CDR2 SMNVEV, per germline (reference sequence). Trimming took 3 bases from V and 8 from J; bases not matched to a gene: 9. CDR3: CASSFLGTGERGELFF. The CDR3 DNA reads as TGTGCCAGCAGTTTCCTCGGGACAGGGGAAAGAGGGGAGCTGTTTTTT.

V gene TRBV7-2 combines with J gene TRBJ2-7; 9 nucleotides agree with TRBD1. CDR3 size: 12 residues. V gave up 4 bases and J gave up 7 bases; unmatched junction bases: 2. The germline CDR1 and CDR2 sequences are SGHTA and FQGNSA. In DNA, the CDR3 is TGTGCCAGCAGCTGGGGACAGGGAGAGCAGTACGTC. Translated: CASSWGQGEQYV.

V and J are TRBV6-2 or TRBV6-3 and TRBJ2-7; 12 nucleotides agree with TRBD2. This CDR3 is 14 amino acids long. The ends lost 3 bases at V and 4 bases at J; junction bases unmatched: 1. Germline V gene data show CDR1 as MNHEY and CDR2 as SVGEGT. The CDR3 here is CASSYLAGGYEQYV. The DNA of the CDR3 is TGTGCCAGCAGTTATCTAGCGGGGGGGTACGAGCAGTACGTC.

The chain combines TRBV2 with TRBJ2-7; D remains ambiguous. Per the germline V gene, CDR1 is SNHLY and CDR2 is FYNNEI. The CDR3 is 12 amino acids. V gave up 4 bases and J gave up 4 bases, with 8 bases separating them. DNA for the CDR3: TGTGCCAGCAGTGGATCCGGTTACGAGCAGTACGTC. Translating it yields CASSGSGYEQYV.

The V gene is TRBV13, the J gene TRBJ1-1; weak D call: TRBD1 (5 bases). CDR1 and CDR2 (germline): PRHDT, FYEKMQ (reference sequence). The CDR3 is 15 residues long. V lost 1 base and J lost 3, with 12 bases in between. The CDR3 here is CASSLESGLYTEAFF. In DNA form, the CDR3 reads TGTGCCAGCAGCTTAGAATCGGGACTCTACACTGAAGCTTTCTTT.

This clone has only a few counts. The rearrangement joins TRBV2 to TRBJ2-2, with D perhaps matching TRBD2 (5 bases). Germline assignment: CDR1 SNHLY and CDR2 FYNNEI. The CDR3 spans 15 residues. V was cut by 7 bases and J by 5 bases, with 17 bases left in between. The DNA for the CDR3 is TGTGCCAGCAACTCCGGGGAAATCAGGACCGGGGAGCTGTTTTTT. Translation gives CASNSGEIRTGELFF.

This chain uses TRBV24-1 with TRBJ2-1; 8 bases are a match to TRBD2. There are 15 residues in the CDR3. Germline CDR1 is KGHDR and CDR2 is SFDVKD. V was pared by 2 bases and J by 5 bases, with 4 bases of the junction left unmatched. CDR3 nucleotide sequence: TGTGCCACCAGTGATTGGACTAGCCGGGACAATGAGCAGTTCTTC. Translated: CATSDWTSRDNEQFF.

The genes are TRBV2 and TRBJ2-2; maybe TRBD1 (7 bases). This CDR3 has 15 residues. The V end lost 7 bases, the J end lost 0 bases, and 12 bases lay between the germline ends. CDR1 is SNHLY and CDR2 is FYNNEI in the germline V gene. The CDR3 spells CASMTGTANTGELFF. CDR3 DNA: TGTGCCAGCATGACAGGGACTGCGAACACCGGGGAGCTGTTTTTT.

The chain employs TRBV4-1 and TRBJ2-5; D call uncertain. Trimming shortened V by 4 bases and J by 5 bases, and 8 bases separated the two germline ends. This CDR3 region has 12 residues. Germline lookup yields CDR1 MGHRA and CDR2 YSYEKL. Here the CDR3 DNA reads TGCGCCAGCAGCCCAGGCTGGGAGACCCAGTACTTC. Encoded protein: CASSPGWETQYF.

The chain carries TRBV6-5 and TRBJ2-1; unclear D gene. V dropped 6 bases and J dropped 5 bases, with 5 bases sitting between them. The CDR3 contains 11 residues. The germline V gene has CDR1 MNHEY and CDR2 SVGAGI. The CDR3 spells CASSQNNEQFF. The CDR3 bases are TGTGCCAGCAGCCAGAACAATGAGCAGTTCTTC.

The rearrangement uses TRBV2 and TRBJ2-1, with D hard to call. This CDR3 is built from 13 residues. Germline CDR1 is SNHLY and CDR2 is FYNNEI. V was pared by 2 bases and J by 4 bases, with 6 bases between. The CDR3 spells CASSELAYNEQFF. CDR3 sequence (DNA): TGTGCCAGCAGTGAATTGGCATACAATGAGCAGTTCTTC.

This rearrangement joins TRBV6-1 to TRBJ2-1; 11 bases are shared with TRBD2. In germline, CDR1 is MNHNS, CDR2 SASEGT. This CDR3 has 17 amino acids. J gave up 3 bases and V 1 base, and 5 bases lay outside the gene matches. The CDR3 sequence: CASSEVEGLAGYNEQFF. In nucleotides, the CDR3 is TGTGCCAGCAGTGAAGTGGAAGGACTAGCGGGCTACAATGAGCAGTTCTTC.

This rearrangement joins TRBV7-2 to TRBJ1-6; D gene uncertain. Germline V gene data show CDR1 as SGHTA and CDR2 as FQGNSA. CDR3 length: 16 residues. Trimming cost V 2 bases and J 6 bases, with 14 bases left between them. CDR3 sequence (DNA): TGTGCCAGCAGCTTATTTGTGGGGTTCGGTAATTCACCCCTCCACTTT. Translation: CASSLFVGFGNSPLHF.

V usage is TRBV6-5 and J usage is TRBJ1-2, with D possibly being TRBD1 (6 bases). Germline CDR1 MNHEY, CDR2 SVGAGI. The ends were cut back, 6 bases at V and 5 bases at J, with 19 bases in the middle. CDR3 length equals 15 residues. This chain's CDR3 is CASSQGRAGVYGYTF. The CDR3 DNA sequence: TGTGCCAGCAGCCAGGGGAGAGCGGGGGTTTATGGCTACACCTTC.